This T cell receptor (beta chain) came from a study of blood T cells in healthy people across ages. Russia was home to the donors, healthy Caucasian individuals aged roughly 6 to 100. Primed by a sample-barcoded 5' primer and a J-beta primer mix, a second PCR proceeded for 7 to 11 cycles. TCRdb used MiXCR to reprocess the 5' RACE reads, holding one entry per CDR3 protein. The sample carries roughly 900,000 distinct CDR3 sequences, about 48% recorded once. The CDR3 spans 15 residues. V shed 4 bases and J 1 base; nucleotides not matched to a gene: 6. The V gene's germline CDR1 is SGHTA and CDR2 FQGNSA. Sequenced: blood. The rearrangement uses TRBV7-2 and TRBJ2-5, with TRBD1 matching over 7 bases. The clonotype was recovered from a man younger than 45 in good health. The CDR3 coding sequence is TGTGCCAGCAGCTACACCGGGACAGCCCAAGAGACCCAGTACTTC. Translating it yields CASSYTGTAQETQYF.